One sample yielded the 31 T cell receptor beta chains listed below, sequenced in a study of CXCR3-negative and CXCR3-positive naive CD8 T cells. Findings of the study overall: A higher hydrophobicity marked the TRB CDR3s of CXCR3-positive naive cells versus CXCR3-negative naive cells.

TRB cDNA libraries were made by UMI-labeled 5' RACE. TCRdb re-called the 5' RACE reads and shows each CDR3 protein once, DNA omitted. This sample contains around 160,000 distinct CDR3 sequences. The antigens these receptors bind are not known. The sequencing input was naive CXCR3+ CD8+ T cells from blood. Indicated subset: CD45RO-CCR7+CD27+CD95- naive CD8+ T cells expressing CXCR3 (TNR3+). The receptors stem from a human donor in good health. Some clones in this sample may be carry-over from other donors' samples.

The J gene is TRBJ2-1, the V gene TRBV7-3; TCRdb reports TRBD1, a call that lacks DNA to check it against. Germline assignment: CDR1 SGHTA and CDR2 FQGTGA. The CDR3 is 15 residues long. The CDR3 protein is CASSLTGQGFHEQFF. The full variable domain, rest sourced from reference TRBV7-3 and TRBJ2-1, is GAGVSQTPSNKVTEKGKYVELRCDPISGHTALYWYRQSLGQGPEFLIYFQGTGAADDSGLPNDRFFAVRPEGSVSTLKIQRTERGDSAVYLCASSLTGQGFHEQFFGPGTRLTVL.

This chain uses TRBV13 with TRBJ2-7; the D call from TCRdb, TRBD1, cannot be confirmed without DNA. The length of the CDR3 is 14 residues. Looked up from germline, CDR1 is PRHDT and CDR2 is FYEKMQ (reference sequence). The CDR3: CASSLGDRAHEQYF.

The chain employs TRBV7-9 and TRBJ2-3. Germline V lookup: CDR1 SEHNR, CDR2 FQNEAQ (reference sequence). The CDR3 spans 13 residues. The CDR3 loop is CASSLAPEDTQYF.

The chain combines TRBV29-1 with TRBJ2-5; checking the TCRdb D call of TRBD1 is not possible without DNA. This CDR3 contains 13 residues. Per germline, CDR1 SQVTM and CDR2 ANQGSEA. This CDR3 reads CSVVGVPPETQYF.

The chain has TRBV28 and TRBJ1-1. From germline, CDR1 is MDHEN and CDR2 SYDVKM. The CDR3 runs to 12 residues. CDR3 in amino acids: CASSLKGREAFF.

The chain employs TRBV29-1 and TRBJ2-7. The germline gives CDR1 SQVTM, CDR2 ANQGSEA. CDR3 length equals 13 residues. Here the CDR3 reads CSVESGQSYEQYF.

This chain joins TRBV5-1 and TRBJ2-1. CDR3 length equals 17 residues. Germline V lookup: CDR1 SGHRS, CDR2 YFSETQ. CDR3 region: CASSLDWAGSSYNEQFF.

V usage is TRBV7-3 and J usage is TRBJ1-1; the TCRdb call, TRBD1, lacks DNA for checking. There are 13 residues in the CDR3. Germline assignment: CDR1 SGHTA and CDR2 FQGTGA. The chain's CDR3 is CASSLQGGTEAFF.

This chain connects TRBV29-1 to TRBJ2-2. CDR3 size: 15 residues. Germline V gives CDR1 SQVTM, CDR2 ANQGSEA. Here the CDR3 reads CSVEQVDDNTGELFF.

The V gene is TRBV5-1, the J gene TRBJ1-4. CDR3 length: 15 amino acids. Germline CDR1 is SGHRS and CDR2 is YFSETQ. The CDR3 loop reads CASLTHEATNEKLFF.

The rearrangement links TRBV29-1 to TRBJ1-2. This CDR3 spans 14 amino acids. Germline V gene lookup returns CDR1 SQVTM and CDR2 ANQGSEA. CDR3 in amino acids: CSATGTAAGGGYTF.

The chain couples TRBV15 to TRBJ2-7; with no DNA, the TCRdb D assignment of TRBD2 cannot be verified. The CDR3 is 14 residues long. CDR1 and CDR2 (germline): LNHNV, YYDKDF (reference sequence). CDR3 amino acids: CATSIASGSYEQYF.

This chain links TRBV5-4 with TRBJ2-7. The CDR3 runs to 14 residues. CDR1 and CDR2 from the germline V gene are SGHNT and YYREEE (reference sequence). The CDR3 loop reads CASSLGSASYEQYF.

This chain connects TRBV5-6 to TRBJ1-1. The length of the CDR3 is 11 residues. CDR1 SGHDT and CDR2 YYEEEE come from the germline V gene. CDR3 protein: CASQIGTEAFF.

The J gene is TRBJ2-3, the V gene TRBV6-2 or TRBV6-3; the TCRdb D gene call, TRBD1, has no DNA to confirm it. Germline V gene data show CDR1 as MNHEY and CDR2 as SVGEGT. The CDR3 extends over 17 amino acids. This chain's CDR3 is CASSYQPFGPVTDTQYF.

This chain joins TRBV5-1 and TRBJ2-7; TCRdb's assignment of TRBD2 cannot be checked, as there is no DNA. CDR1 is SGHRS, CDR2 YFSETQ, per germline. The CDR3 has 16 amino acids. The CDR3 sequence: CASSARLAGSAYEQYF. The full variable domain, completed using reference TRBV5-1 and TRBJ2-7, is KAGVTQTPRYLIKTRGQQVTLSCSPISGHRSVSWYQQTPGQGLQFLFEYFSETQRNKGNFPGRFSGRQFSNSRSEMNVSTLELGDSALYLCASSARLAGSAYEQYFGPGTRLTVT.

V is TRBV12-3 or TRBV12-4 and J is TRBJ2-7; TCRdb's assignment of TRBD1 cannot be checked, as there is no DNA. The CDR3 loop spans 14 amino acids. The CDR3 is CASLGGGSSYEQYF.

The chain links TRBV4-3 to TRBJ2-1; TCRdb's D call of TRBD1 is untestable without DNA. Germline V gives CDR1 LGHNA, CDR2 YSLEER. The CDR3 runs to 14 residues. CDR3 residues: CASSHRGPDNEQFF.

This chain connects TRBV5-1 to TRBJ1-5; TCRdb indicates TRBD1, and absent DNA this call remains unverified. This CDR3 has 17 residues. CDR1 SGHRS and CDR2 YFSETQ come from the germline V gene. The CDR3: CASSLEAGGQANQPQHF.

The V gene is TRBV7-9, the J gene TRBJ2-7; the TCRdb call, TRBD2, lacks DNA for checking. The CDR3 consists of 19 residues. CDR1 is SEHNR and CDR2 is FQNEAQ in the germline V gene (reference sequence). The CDR3 reads CASSTNLGLAGVAGHEQYF.

V is TRBV9 and J is TRBJ2-7; TCRdb indicates TRBD1, and absent DNA this call remains unverified. CDR3 length: 15 residues. Germline V gene lookup returns CDR1 SGDLS and CDR2 YYNGEE. The CDR3 sequence: CASSRTGQPSYEQYF.

The chain has TRBV12-3 or TRBV12-4 and TRBJ2-7; TCRdb gives TRBD1 as the D gene, but with no DNA this cannot be confirmed. This CDR3 comprises 16 residues. The CDR3: CASSFEGGLDSYEQYF.

The rearrangement uses TRBV21-1 and TRBJ2-7. TRBV21-1 constitutes a pseudogene. CDR3 length: 14 residues. This CDR3 is CASSKSRYTHEQYF.

The chain joins TRBV3-1 to TRBJ1-2. Germline-derived CDR1 and CDR2 are LGHDT and YNNKEL (reference sequence). The CDR3 has 17 amino acids. The CDR3 loop is CASSQDGHDFSTYGYTF.

The chain has TRBV20-1 and TRBJ2-7; checking the TCRdb D call of TRBD2 is not possible without DNA. Germline V gene sequence: CDR1 DFQATT, CDR2 SNEGSKA (reference sequence). CDR3 length equals 17 residues. CDR3: CSARSPGAERGTYEQYF.

The V call is TRBV2, the J call TRBJ2-1; the D call of TRBD1 rests on TCRdb alone, since no DNA is present to check it. The CDR3 is made up of 15 amino acids. Germline lookup yields CDR1 SNHLY and CDR2 FYNNEI. CDR3 region: CASIGAGSLYNEQFF.

The chain recombines TRBV12-3 or TRBV12-4 with TRBJ2-2. This CDR3 spans 13 amino acids. The CDR3 sequence: CASSPESTGELFF.

The chain has TRBV7-9 and TRBJ1-1. The germline CDR1 and CDR2 sequences are SEHNR and FQNEAQ (reference sequence). The CDR3 spans 15 residues. CDR3: CASSQAGGPNTEAFF.

The chain recombines TRBV7-6 with TRBJ2-5; the TCRdb D gene call, TRBD1, has no DNA to confirm it. The CDR3 is made up of 14 amino acids. Germline V gene lookup returns CDR1 SGHVS and CDR2 FNYEAQ. The CDR3 protein is CASSETGDQETQYF. The full variable domain, completed using reference TRBV7-6 and TRBJ2-5, is GAGVSQSPRYKVTKRGQDVALRCDPISGHVSLYWYRQALGQGPEFLTYFNYEAQQDKSGLPNDRFSAERPEGSISTLTIQRTEQRDSAMYRCASSETGDQETQYFGPGTRLLVL.

The rearrangement uses TRBV12-5 and TRBJ2-1; lacking DNA, the TRBD1 call made by TCRdb goes unchecked. The CDR3 sequence is 14 residues long. The germline V gene encodes CDR1 LGHNT and CDR2 FRNRAP. CDR3 region: CASGTGGDYNEQFF.

The chain has TRBV11-2 and TRBJ2-7; TCRdb outputs TRBD1, but without DNA this stays unchecked. This CDR3 contains 15 residues. Germline assignment: CDR1 SGHAT and CDR2 FQNNGV. CDR3 residues: CASRIGTGVSYEQYF.